This T cell receptor beta chain derives from a study of regulatory T cells in long-lasting Graves disease. Investigators prepared the TCR beta libraries by applying iRepertoire HTBI primers and Arm-PCR of CDR3 regions. TCRdb independently ran MiXCR on the multiplex PCR reads; one entry per CDR3 protein. The table lists fewer than 350,000 distinct CDR3 sequences, 15% to 20% of them singletons, with about 36% in the top ten. The CDR3 has 17 residues. V lost 3 bases and J 2 bases, leaving 20 bases between the germline ends. Germline V lookup: CDR1 LGHNA, CDR2 YNFKEQ. Sample time point: newly diagnosed GD, antithyroid drugs for less than 3 months. RNA from PBMCs was the source of the TCR library.

The sequencing used peripheral blood mononuclear cells (PBMCs), collected at new diagnosis, from a patient treated with antithyroid drugs. The chain uses TRBV4-2 and TRBJ2-7; D is possibly TRBD2 (5 bases). This clonotype was obtained from a female donor with Graves disease. The CDR3 sequence: CASSQEPPGNTPYEQYF. CDR3 bases: TGTGCCAGCAGCCAGGAACCTCCGGGAAACACACCCTACGAGCAGTACTTC.